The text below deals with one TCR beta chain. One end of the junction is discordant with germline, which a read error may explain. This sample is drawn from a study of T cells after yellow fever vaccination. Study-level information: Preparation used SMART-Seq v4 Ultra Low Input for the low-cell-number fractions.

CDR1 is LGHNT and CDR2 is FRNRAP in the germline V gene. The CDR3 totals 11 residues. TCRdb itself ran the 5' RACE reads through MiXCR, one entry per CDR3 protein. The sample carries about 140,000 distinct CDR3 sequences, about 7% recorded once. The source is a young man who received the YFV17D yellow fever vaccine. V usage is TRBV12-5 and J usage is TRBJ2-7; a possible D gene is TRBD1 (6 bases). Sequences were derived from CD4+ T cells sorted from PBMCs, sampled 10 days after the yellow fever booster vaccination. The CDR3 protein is CASGFGQTMIF. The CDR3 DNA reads TGTGCTAGTGGTTTTGGACAGACCATGATCTTC.